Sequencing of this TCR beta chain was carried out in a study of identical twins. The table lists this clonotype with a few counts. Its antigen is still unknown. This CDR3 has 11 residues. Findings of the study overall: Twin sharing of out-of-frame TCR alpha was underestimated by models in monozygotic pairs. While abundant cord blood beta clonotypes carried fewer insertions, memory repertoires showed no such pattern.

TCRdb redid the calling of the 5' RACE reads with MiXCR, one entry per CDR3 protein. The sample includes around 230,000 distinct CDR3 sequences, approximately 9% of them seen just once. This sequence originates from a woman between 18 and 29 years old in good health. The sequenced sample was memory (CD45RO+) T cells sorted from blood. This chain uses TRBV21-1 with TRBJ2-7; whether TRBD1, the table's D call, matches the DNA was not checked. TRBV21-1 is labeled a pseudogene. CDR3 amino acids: CARASLDEQYF. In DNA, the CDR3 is TGTGCCAGGGCGTCCCTTGACGAGCAGTACTTC.